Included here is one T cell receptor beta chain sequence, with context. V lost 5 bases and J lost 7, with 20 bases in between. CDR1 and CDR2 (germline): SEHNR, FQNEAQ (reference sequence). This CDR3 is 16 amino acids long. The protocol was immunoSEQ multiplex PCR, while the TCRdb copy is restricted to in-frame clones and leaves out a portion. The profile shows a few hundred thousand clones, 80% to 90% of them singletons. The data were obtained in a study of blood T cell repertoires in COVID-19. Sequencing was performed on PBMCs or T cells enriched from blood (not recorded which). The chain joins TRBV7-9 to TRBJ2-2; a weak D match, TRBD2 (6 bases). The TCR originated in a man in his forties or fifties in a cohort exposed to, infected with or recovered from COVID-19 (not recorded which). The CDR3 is CASSPRGTADGGELFF. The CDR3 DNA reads TGTGCCAGCAGCCCACGCGGGACCGCAGACGGCGGGGAGCTGTTTTTT.